Each of the 26 T cell receptor beta chains below was sequenced from the same sample in a study of tumor and adjacent non-tumor tissue in lung cancer. The library came from three nested PCR rounds adapted from ARM-PCR protocols. TCRdb re-analysed the multiplex PCR reads in MiXCR, keeping a single row per CDR3 protein. The profile covers about 50,000 distinct CDR3 sequences, with around three quarters appearing a single time and roughly a quarter taken by the ten largest. The template was RNA from unsorted bulk tissue. The normal lung tissue was taken more than 3 cm from the tumor edge. Sequencing was carried out using distant non-tumor lung tissue. All receptors derive from a woman in her sixties with non-small cell lung cancer.

V is TRBV11-1 and J is TRBJ2-1; a possible D gene is TRBD2 (5 bases). Trimming removed 9 bases from V and 0 bases from J, with 21 bases in between. CDR1 and CDR2 from the germline V gene are SGHAT and FQDESV (reference sequence). The CDR3 has 17 residues. CDR3 region: CASSRGFPASSYNEQFF. The CDR3 DNA reads as TGTGCCAGTAGTCGGGGTTTCCCAGCAAGCTCCTACAATGAGCAGTTCTTC.

To note about this clonotype: Since a much larger clone is just one base distant, this may be a read error. The CDR3 loop is CSSSLERTGELFF. For the CDR3, the DNA is TGCTCCAGCAGCTTGGAACGGACCGGGGAGCTGTTTTTT. The V gene is TRBV5-1, the J gene TRBJ2-2; D not resolved. This CDR3 comprises 13 residues. The germline CDR1 and CDR2 sequences are SGHRS and YFSETQ.

A remark on this clonotype: At one boundary the junction diverges from the germline segment, which might be a read error. The chain uses TRBV4-1 and TRBJ1-2, with 7 bases identical to TRBD1. The germline V gene has CDR1 MGHRA and CDR2 YSYEKL. The CDR3 is 15 amino acids. The CDR3 DNA is TGCGCCAGCATCCCGACAGGGTCTGAGGGCTATGACTACACCTTC. It is translated as CASIPTGSEGYDYTF.

The genes are TRBV29-1 and TRBJ1-2; 11 bases fit TRBD1. J gave up 11 bases and V 8 bases, and 13 bases lay outside the gene matches. Per the germline V gene, CDR1 is SQVTM and CDR2 is ANQGSEA. The CDR3 extends over 13 amino acids. The CDR3 DNA reads as TGCAGCTTTCCGGGACAGGGGGGTTATTGTTACACCTTC. Its translation: CSFPGQGGYCYTF.

As to this clonotype: At one end, the junction sequence differs from germline, possibly due to a read error. The chain couples TRBV4-3 to TRBJ2-5, with TRBD2 as a possible D gene (5 bases). The germline V gene has CDR1 LGHNA and CDR2 YSLEER. The CDR3 extends over 15 amino acids. This CDR3 is CASRQDHRDVETQYF. For the CDR3, the DNA is TGCGCCAGCAGACAAGATCATCGGGATGTAGAGACTCAGTACTTC.

Only a few counts were recorded for this clonotype. A read error may be the cause here, since a much bigger clone is one base away. The chain has TRBV4-1 and TRBJ2-1, with 11 positions matching TRBD2. Germline V lookup: CDR1 MGHRA, CDR2 YSYEKL. The CDR3 runs to 15 residues. J gave up 12 bases and V 5 bases, and 12 bases lay outside the gene matches. CDR3 DNA sequence: TGCGCCAGCAGCTTACTGGGACTAGCGGTGCATGGGCAGTTCTTC. It encodes CASSLLGLAVHGQFF.

For this clonotype: This sequence may be a read error, since a much larger clone differs from it by one base. The chain uses TRBV5-1 and TRBJ2-1; TRBD2 matches 14 bases. CDR3 length: 15 residues. The V segment lost 4 bases and the J segment 12 bases; nucleotides outside the gene matches: 9. The germline CDR1 and CDR2 sequences are SGHRS and YFSETQ. The CDR3 DNA follows: TGCGCCAGCAGCACAGGGACTAGCGGGAGCGTTGTGCAGTTCTTC. Amino acid sequence: CASSTGTSGSVVQFF.

This clonotype was seen ten or more times. This chain connects TRBV12-3 or TRBV12-4 to TRBJ2-7; 7 bases align to TRBD1. The J segment lost 3 bases and the V segment lost 8 bases, leaving 10 bases of the junction unmatched. This CDR3 spans 14 amino acids. CDR3 nucleotides: TGTGCCAGCCGGTGGAACAGGGGACGCTACGAGCAGTACTTC. Residues: CASRWNRGRYEQYF.

The chain has TRBV6-2 or TRBV6-3 and TRBJ2-2; possible D gene TRBD2, 5 bases. This CDR3 spans 17 amino acids. Germline values: CDR1 MNHEY, CDR2 SVGEGT. V gave up 2 bases and J gave up 9 bases, with 22 bases separating them. The chain's CDR3 is CASSYTQQRVNSWELFF. CDR3 DNA: TGTGCCAGCAGTTACACCCAACAGAGGGTCAACAGCTGGGAGCTGTTTTTT.

In regard to this clonotype: Germline is not matched at one junction end, which may reflect a read error. The CDR3 nucleotides are TGTGCCAGCAGCCTAATTGGACAGGGATTCGACGAGCAGAACTTC. Protein: CASSLIGQGFDEQNF. The chain is built from TRBV6-1 and TRBJ2-7; 8 bases are a match to TRBD1. The CDR3 runs 15 residues. Per the germline V gene, CDR1 is MNHNS and CDR2 is SASEGT.

This chain connects TRBV29-1 to TRBJ1-1; TRBD1 is a possible D gene (6 bases). CDR3 length: 13 residues. Germline-derived CDR1 and CDR2 are SQVTM and ANQGSEA. This CDR3 reads CGVTEGRGTEAFF. In DNA form, the CDR3 reads TGCGGTGTGACTGAGGGCAGGGGTACTGAAGCTTTCTTT.

About this clonotype: Germline and junction disagree at one end, which may indicate a read error. V and J are TRBV11-1 and TRBJ2-1; D possibly corresponds to TRBD2 (5 bases). The CDR3 runs 17 residues. CDR1 and CDR2 from the germline V gene are SGHAT and FQDESV (reference sequence). The CDR3: CASSRGFTASSYIEQSF. The CDR3 DNA sequence: TGTGCCAGCAGTCGGGGTTTCACAGCGAGCTCCTACATTGAGCAATCCTTC.

This clonotype is medium-sized within its sample. V gene TRBV6-1 combines with J gene TRBJ2-3; D not certain. Germline V gene data show CDR1 as MNHNS and CDR2 as SASEGT. Between the trimmed V and J ends, which lost 3 bases and 2 bases, there was a span of 0 bases. The CDR3 runs 11 residues. The CDR3 sequence is CASSDTDTQYF. The CDR3 DNA sequence: TGTGCCAGCAGTGACACAGATACGCAGTATTTT.

Regarding this clonotype: This may arise from a read error, as a much more abundant clone is one base away. This rearrangement joins TRBV11-2 to TRBJ2-1, with a tentative D call TRBD2 (6 bases). Trimming stripped 5 bases from V and 4 bases from J, with 18 bases between. Germline V gives CDR1 SGHAT, CDR2 FQNNGV. The CDR3 is 16 amino acids. The CDR3 spells CASSETLAALYNEQFF. As DNA, the CDR3 is TGTGCCAGCAGCGAGACACTAGCTGCACTGTACAATGAGCAGTTCTTC.

Details on this clonotype: The junction shows a germline mismatch at one end, possibly a read error. V usage is TRBV12-3 or TRBV12-4 and J usage is TRBJ2-7, with D perhaps matching TRBD1 (7 bases). CDR3 size: 14 residues. The CDR3 bases are TGTGCCAGCAGTACAACAGGGGACTCCTACAAGCAGTACTTC. Translated, it gives CASSTTGDSYKQYF.

At least ten counts were recorded for this clonotype. It may be a read error: a sequence one base away is much more abundant. The chain has TRBV29-1 and TRBJ2-7; unclear D gene. Germline CDR1 and CDR2: SQVTM and ANQGSEA. The CDR3 has 11 amino acids. Written as DNA, the CDR3 is TGCGGCGTTGTGGACCCCTACGAGCAGTACTTC. It specifies CGVVDPYEQYF.

This clonotype was detected a few times. A single base separates this from a much larger clone, so it may be a read error. V gene TRBV7-8 combines with J gene TRBJ2-7; D is possibly TRBD1 (6 bases). This CDR3 contains 14 residues. The ends were cut back, 4 bases at V and 1 base at J, with 11 bases in the middle. The germline gives CDR1 SGHVS, CDR2 FQNEAQ. CDR3 bases: TGTGCCAGCAGCTCAAGGACAGCGTCCTACGAGCAGTACTTC. It encodes CASSSRTASYEQYF.

Concerning this clonotype itself: A much more abundant neighbour one base away suggests this may be a read error. The rearrangement links TRBV24-1 to TRBJ1-2; TRBD1 matches at 12 bases. V shed 5 bases, J shed 8 bases, and the junction held 5 bases outside the gene matches. This CDR3 has 14 amino acids. The germline V gene has CDR1 KGHDR and CDR2 SFDVKD. This chain's CDR3 is CATSVGQGAVGYTF. The CDR3 coding sequence is TGTGCCACCAGTGTGGGACAGGGGGCAGTCGGCTACACCTTC.

As concerns this clonotype: One end of the junction varies from germline; a read error may be responsible. The chain is built from TRBV28 and TRBJ1-2; D may be TRBD1 (6 bases). This CDR3 contains 15 residues. The germline CDR1 and CDR2 sequences are MDHEN and SYDVKM. DNA of the CDR3: TGTGCGAGCAGTTTAAAGGGGGGCGGCAGCTATGGCTACACCTTC. Translating it yields CASSLKGGGSYGYTF.

Of note for this clonotype: A read error may produce the germline difference seen at one junction end. The chain links TRBV29-1 to TRBJ2-7, with 10 bases fitting TRBD1. In germline, CDR1 is SQVTM, CDR2 ANQGSEA. The CDR3 covers 17 residues. The CDR3: CSIDPPGQGPISYERYF. Here the CDR3 DNA reads TGCAGCATTGACCCGCCGGGACAGGGGCCGATCTCCTACGAGCGGTACTTC.

This clonotype was seen many times. The chain recombines TRBV7-8 with TRBJ2-1; the match to TRBD2 covers 10 bases. CDR3 length: 12 residues. Trimming cost V 5 bases and J 15 bases; bases outside gene matches: 7. Per germline, CDR1 SGHVS and CDR2 FQNEAQ. CDR3 in DNA: TGTGCCAGCAGCCTGCAAGCGGGAGGGTGGTTCTTC. It is translated as CASSLQAGGWFF.

The chain carries TRBV5-5 and TRBJ2-5; 9 bases fit TRBD1. Germline CDR1 reads SGHKS; CDR2 reads YYEKEE (reference sequence). The CDR3 totals 15 residues. V shed 4 bases, J shed 11 bases, and the junction held 15 bases outside the gene matches. CDR3 protein: CASSLGQGKMESQYF. DNA of the CDR3: TGTGCCAGCAGCCTCGGACAGGGGAAAATGGAGAGTCAGTACTTC.

Concerning this clonotype: This may come from a read error, since a much larger clone is one base off. The chain links TRBV5-1 to TRBJ2-3, with 7 bases lining up with TRBD2. This CDR3 is built from 16 residues. The germline CDR1 and CDR2 sequences are SGHRS and YFSETQ. With V trimmed by 4 bases and J by 2 bases, 10 bases remained unmatched. Here the CDR3 reads CASSPLGGANTDTQYF. The CDR3 nucleotides read TGCGCCAGCAGCCCGCTGGGAGGGGCAAACACAGATACGCAGTATTTT.

On this clonotype itself: The junction shows a germline mismatch at one end, possibly a read error. The chain joins TRBV28 to TRBJ2-2, with D possibly TRBD2 on 6 matching bases. This CDR3 spans 15 amino acids. CDR1 is MDHEN, CDR2 SYDVKM, per germline. In DNA, the CDR3 is TGTGCCAGTAGTCTAGGGACTCTTGACACCGGGGAGCCGTTTTTT. Translated: CASSLGTLDTGEPFF.

To note about this clonotype: This clone may be a read error of a much larger clone one base away. The rearrangement links TRBV6-4 to TRBJ1-5; no clear D gene. The CDR3 contains 14 residues. Trimming left V 10 bases short and J 0 bases short, with 13 bases between. Per germline, CDR1 MRHNA and CDR2 SNTAGT. The DNA of the CDR3 is TGTGCCAACAGCCCCTTCTATAGCAATCAGCCCCAGCATTTT. Its protein is CANSPFYSNQPQHF.

Points on this clonotype: The conserved final phenylalanine or tryptophan is absent from the CDR3, which likely points to a read error. CDR3 sequence: CASSAPFEYEQYY. The CDR3, as DNA: TGTGCCAGCAGCGCGCCCTTTGAGTACGAACAGTACTAC. The genes are TRBV13 and TRBJ2-7, with unresolved D. The CDR3 totals 13 residues. Per the germline V gene, CDR1 is PRHDT and CDR2 is FYEKMQ (reference sequence).